These 28 T cell receptor beta chains came from one sample sequenced in a study of cytomegalovirus exposure and HLA in healthy donors. Profiled with immunoSEQ multiplex PCR; TCRdb holds only in-frame clones, not every one. The table includes approximately 190,000 clones, approximately 84% detected once. Sequencing input: PBMCs. The receptors stem from a man between 18 and 35 years old in good health and CMV-seropositive.

The chain couples TRBV5-6 to TRBJ1-5; D is ambiguous. Germline V gives CDR1 SGHDT, CDR2 YYEEEE. With 1 base removed from V and 4 bases from J, the gap between germline ends came to 9 bases. The CDR3 is 14 amino acids. CDR3 sequence: CASSLTQENQPQHF. The DNA for the CDR3 is TGTGCCAGCAGCTTGACGCAAGAGAATCAGCCCCAGCATTTT.

This clone appeared a single time. The chain uses TRBV9 and TRBJ2-7, with D possibly matching TRBD2 (6 bases). Deletions cut 4 bases from V and 3 bases from J, with 17 bases between. This CDR3 is 15 amino acids long. Germline loops: CDR1 SGDLS, CDR2 YYNGEE. CDR3 nucleotides: TGTGCCAGCAGCCCCTTACGGGACTTCGGCTACGAGCAGTACTTC. Residues: CASSPLRDFGYEQYF.

V and J are TRBV28 and TRBJ2-3; D may be TRBD2 (5 bases). The CDR3 is made up of 13 amino acids. With 1 base removed from V and 5 bases from J, the gap between germline ends came to 7 bases. Germline V gene sequence: CDR1 MDHEN, CDR2 SYDVKM. The CDR3, as DNA: TGTGCCAGCAGTTTATCCGGGGAAGATACGCAGTATTTT. This translates into CASSLSGEDTQYF.

The rearrangement links TRBV19 to TRBJ1-2; D possibly corresponds to TRBD1 (5 bases). Trimming shortened V by 5 bases and J by 5 bases, and 9 bases separated the two germline ends. The CDR3 has 12 residues. Germline V gene lookup returns CDR1 LNHDA and CDR2 SQIVND (reference sequence). The CDR3 DNA follows: TGTGCCAGTAGTCCAGGGAGGTATGGCTACACCTTC. This encodes CASSPGRYGYTF. Full variable domain (remainder filled in from reference TRBV19 and TRBJ1-2): DGGITQSPKYLFRKEGQNVTLSCEQNLNHDAMYWYRQDPGQGLRLIYYSQIVNDFQKGDIAEGYSVSREKKESFPLTVTSAQKNPTAFYLCASSPGRYGYTFGSGTRLTVV.

The V call is TRBV27, the J call TRBJ2-1; 9 bases align to TRBD2. The CDR3 loop spans 19 amino acids. Germline CDR1 MNHEY, CDR2 SMNVEV (reference sequence). V lost 4 bases and J lost 2; bases outside the gene matches: 15. CDR3 sequence: CASSSPGKSGGHPYNEQFF. For the CDR3, the DNA is TGTGCCAGCAGTTCGCCGGGCAAGAGCGGGGGGCACCCCTACAATGAGCAGTTCTTC.

The J gene is TRBJ1-1, the V gene TRBV30; D ambiguous. Trimming shortened V by 0 bases and J by 0 bases, and 20 bases separated the two germline ends. Germline V CDR1 and CDR2: GTSNPN, SVGIG (reference sequence). The CDR3 totals 18 residues. The CDR3 is CAWSVRGPIPSMNTEAFF. DNA of the CDR3: TGTGCCTGGAGTGTGAGAGGGCCCATTCCTTCAATGAACACTGAAGCTTTCTTT.

The rearrangement links TRBV14 to TRBJ1-1; 7 nucleotides agree with TRBD1. Germline CDR1 is SGHDN and CDR2 is FVKESK. V gave up 2 bases and J gave up 0 bases; unmatched junction bases: 9. The CDR3 has 17 amino acids. For the CDR3, the DNA is TGTGCCAGCAGCCAACAGGGGGGCGGTCCCATGAACACTGAAGCTTTCTTT. Translating it yields CASSQQGGGPMNTEAFF.

In DNA form, the CDR3 reads TGTGCCAGCTGTACGAGATCAGTCGAGAGGGATGGCTACACCTTC. This translates into CASCTRSVERDGYTF. V usage is TRBV28 and J usage is TRBJ1-2; D not certain. The CDR3 contains 15 residues. V dropped 8 bases and J dropped 6 bases, with 22 bases sitting between them. The germline V gene has CDR1 MDHEN and CDR2 SYDVKM.

This chain connects TRBV4-1 to TRBJ1-1, with D uncertain. Trimming took 1 base from V and 7 from J, leaving 10 bases between them. Germline V CDR1 and CDR2: MGHRA, YSYEKL. This CDR3 has 13 residues. CDR3 in DNA: TGCGCCAGCAGCCAAGTCGGAGGCGTTGAAGCTTTCTTT. Translating it yields CASSQVGGVEAFF.

The chain recombines TRBV7-2 with TRBJ2-7, with D maybe TRBD2 (6 bases). The CDR3 has 14 amino acids. The V and J ends lost 4 bases and 2 bases respectively, with 12 bases between them. Germline CDR1 and CDR2: SGHTA and FQGNSA. The CDR3 coding sequence is TGTGCCAGCAGCTCGGGACTGATCGCCTACGAGCAGTACTTC. Translation gives CASSSGLIAYEQYF.

V gene TRBV13 combines with J gene TRBJ2-7, with D tentatively TRBD2 (6 bases). V lost 8 bases and J lost 6, with 17 bases in between. The CDR3 is 13 residues long. The V gene's germline CDR1 is PRHDT and CDR2 FYEKMQ (reference sequence). The CDR3 nucleotides are TGTGCCAGCCAAGGTGCGGGGCAGAGCGAGCAGTACTTC. This codes for CASQGAGQSEQYF. Looking up the rest from reference TRBV13 and TRBJ2-7 gives the full variable domain: AAGVIQSPRHLIKEKRETATLKCYPIPRHDTVYWYQQGPGQDPQFLISFYEKMQSDKGSIPDRFSAQQFSDYHSELNMSSLELGDSALYFCASQGAGQSEQYFGPGTRLTVT.

The CDR3 is CASSNGSSGVNEQFF. CDR3 in DNA: TGTGCCAGCAGTAACGGGTCTAGCGGCGTCAATGAGCAGTTCTTC. The chain has TRBV6-6 and TRBJ2-1, with 7 bases aligning to TRBD2. CDR1 and CDR2 from the germline V gene are MNHNY and SVGAGI (reference sequence). J was trimmed by 6 bases and V by 5 bases; bases with no gene match: 10. CDR3 size: 15 residues.

V usage is TRBV2 and J usage is TRBJ2-3; TRBD2 aligns across 7 bases. CDR1 is SNHLY, CDR2 FYNNEI, per germline. The J segment lost 1 base and the V segment lost 11 bases, leaving 6 bases of the junction unmatched. The CDR3 runs to 13 residues. CDR3 bases: TGTGCCGTGCAGCGGGATCGCACAGATACGCAGTATTTT. Translation: CAVQRDRTDTQYF.

The rearrangement uses TRBV15 and TRBJ2-1; perhaps TRBD2 as D (6 bases). With 8 bases removed from V and 8 bases from J, the gap between germline ends came to 22 bases. Per the germline V gene, CDR1 is LNHNV and CDR2 is YYDKDF (reference sequence). The CDR3 totals 15 residues. The CDR3 coding sequence is TGTGCCACCCGTAGGGAGGCGGCTCTCGGGGATGAGCAGTTCTTC. The encoded protein is CATRREAALGDEQFF.

The rearrangement links TRBV6-1 to TRBJ2-7; 7 bases match TRBD1. This CDR3 contains 16 residues. J was trimmed by 3 bases and V by 1 base; bases with no gene match: 9. Germline V gives CDR1 MNHNS, CDR2 SASEGT. The CDR3 DNA follows: TGTGCCAGCAGTGAAGAACTGTCAGGGGGATTCTACGAGCAGTACTTC. Its translation: CASSEELSGGFYEQYF.

V and J are TRBV5-4 and TRBJ2-7, with 10 bases identical to TRBD1. The CDR3 has 14 amino acids. The trim removed 4 bases at V and 7 bases at J, leaving 8 bases unmatched. Germline CDR1 SGHNT, CDR2 YYREEE (reference sequence). CDR3 amino acids: CASSGRQGAEEQYF. The CDR3 DNA reads TGTGCCAGCAGCGGAAGACAGGGGGCGGAAGAGCAGTACTTC.

J is TRBJ1-5 and V is TRBV19, with D maybe TRBD1 (6 bases). Germline V gene data show CDR1 as LNHDA and CDR2 as SQIVND (reference sequence). V was clipped by 5 bases and J by 1 base, with 9 bases between them. The CDR3 loop spans 14 amino acids. The CDR3 reads CASSLGASNQPQHF. The DNA for the CDR3 is TGTGCCAGTAGTCTGGGGGCGAGCAATCAGCCCCAGCATTTT.

The genes are TRBV10-3 and TRBJ1-2; tentative D call: TRBD1 (5 bases). With 10 bases removed from V and 5 bases from J, the gap between germline ends came to 14 bases. The germline gives CDR1 ENHRY, CDR2 SYGVKD. The CDR3 sequence is 12 residues long. Here the CDR3 reads CASKGAGYGYTF. CDR3 coding DNA: TGTGCCAGCAAAGGGGCTGGGTATGGCTACACCTTC.

V gene TRBV5-1 combines with J gene TRBJ2-5, with 11 positions matching TRBD2. Germline loops: CDR1 SGHRS, CDR2 YFSETQ. This CDR3 spans 16 amino acids. The trim removed 3 bases at V and 2 bases at J, leaving 6 bases unmatched. The CDR3 protein is CASSSGLADPQETQYF. The CDR3 nucleotides read TGCGCCAGCAGCTCGGGACTAGCGGACCCACAAGAGACCCAGTACTTC.

This chain links TRBV6-5 with TRBJ1-5; possible D gene TRBD1, 5 bases. V was clipped by 2 bases and J by 5 bases, with 7 bases between them. The CDR3 is 13 amino acids. Looked up from germline, CDR1 is MNHEY and CDR2 is SVGAGI. CDR3 sequence (DNA): TGTGCCAGCAGTTACGGGGCGGATCAGCCCCAGCATTTT. Protein sequence: CASSYGADQPQHF.

Written as DNA, the CDR3 is TGTGCCAGCAGCCCGGACAGGCGGTTTGGCTACACCTTC. This encodes CASSPDRRFGYTF. The V gene is TRBV7-2, the J gene TRBJ1-2, with TRBD1 matching 7 bases. The J segment lost 7 bases and the V segment lost 5 bases, leaving 7 bases of the junction unmatched. This CDR3 is built from 13 residues. Per the germline V gene, CDR1 is SGHTA and CDR2 is FQGNSA.

This rearrangement joins TRBV7-2 to TRBJ2-7; D gene ambiguous. V was shortened by 4 bases and J by 2 bases, with 18 bases between the two germline ends. The CDR3 covers 16 residues. Per the germline V gene, CDR1 is SGHTA and CDR2 is FQGNSA. The CDR3 is CASSYTPQVPPYEQYF. The CDR3 nucleotides are TGTGCCAGCAGCTACACTCCTCAGGTTCCCCCCTACGAGCAGTACTTC.

This chain links TRBV6-1 with TRBJ2-5; tentative D call: TRBD1 (6 bases). Trimming pared 2 bases from V and 0 bases from J, leaving 10 bases between. Germline V gives CDR1 MNHNS, CDR2 SASEGT. CDR3 length equals 15 residues. Written as DNA, the CDR3 is TGTGCCAGCAGTGAACTCAGGGGAAACCAAGAGACCCAGTACTTC. Protein sequence: CASSELRGNQETQYF.

This clone has just a few counts. The chain carries TRBV4-1 and TRBJ2-2, with TRBD2 identical over 15 bases. This CDR3 has 17 amino acids. Germline trimming cut 3 bases from V and 7 bases from J; bases unmatched to any gene: 6. Germline CDR1 and CDR2: MGHRA and YSYEKL. CDR3 in DNA: TGCGCCAGCAGCCATATGGGACTAGCGGGAGGTGGCGGGGAGCTGTTTTTT. This translates into CASSHMGLAGGGGELFF.

The CDR3 protein is CATSRDGVGEAFF. The CDR3 DNA sequence: TGTGCCACCAGCAGAGACGGGGTCGGAGAAGCTTTCTTT. The J gene is TRBJ1-1, the V gene TRBV15, with D unclear. Germline assignment: CDR1 LNHNV and CDR2 YYDKDF (reference sequence). Trimming stripped 0 bases from V and 8 bases from J, with 10 bases between. The CDR3 consists of 13 residues.

V gene TRBV5-8 combines with J gene TRBJ2-1; 8 bases are a match to TRBD2. The CDR3 is 16 residues long. Germline V gene data show CDR1 as SGHTS and CDR2 as YDEGEE. Trimming cost V 4 bases and J 4 bases; bases outside gene matches: 10. CDR3 loop: CASSAAVAGPYNEQFF. The DNA of the CDR3 is TGTGCCAGCAGCGCCGCGGTAGCGGGACCTTACAATGAGCAGTTCTTC.

The chain joins TRBV27 to TRBJ2-1; TRBD1 aligns across 8 bases. Germline CDR1 is MNHEY and CDR2 is SMNVEV (reference sequence). V gave up 4 bases and J gave up 7 bases; unmatched junction bases: 0. The CDR3 loop spans 12 amino acids. This CDR3 reads CASSYRGNEQFF. The DNA for the CDR3 is TGTGCCAGCAGTTACAGGGGGAATGAGCAGTTCTTC.

The chain combines TRBV19 with TRBJ1-5; the D is unclear. The CDR3 length is 18 residues. Trimming cost V 8 bases and J 0 bases, with 23 bases left between them. Germline V CDR1 and CDR2: LNHDA, SQIVND (reference sequence). The CDR3 DNA sequence: TGTGCCAGTCGACCCCCGGGTGCAGTCGGAGGTAGCAATCAGCCCCAGCATTTT. This sequence encodes CASRPPGAVGGSNQPQHF.